The 14 T cell receptor beta chains below were found in one sample sequenced in a study of T cells in Graves' hyperthyroidism and ophthalmopathy. There were TCR beta CDR3 regions amplified from RNA transcripts. Using the HTBI primer set, a first-round RT-PCR was run on the TCR CDR3. TCRdb reanalysed the multiplex PCR reads using MiXCR and keeps one entry per CDR3 protein. The sample includes over 120,000 distinct CDR3 sequences, roughly a fifth of them seen just once. Sequences were obtained from blood. All receptors come from a woman aged 45-59 years with Graves' hyperthyroidism that later progressed to Graves' ophthalmopathy.

This clonotype was observed many times. The chain employs TRBV2 and TRBJ2-1; 9 bases map to TRBD1. Trimming at V came to 5 bases and at J to 4 bases, leaving 12 bases not matched to a gene. This CDR3 contains 17 residues. In germline, CDR1 is SNHLY, CDR2 FYNNEI. The CDR3 loop reads CASSTGDRVGLYNEQFF. The CDR3 nucleotides are TGTGCCAGCAGTACCGGGGACAGGGTCGGACTGTACAATGAGCAGTTCTTC.

The CDR3 nucleotides are TGTGCCAGTAGTATCCGGGAATACAATGAGCAGTTCTTC. Its protein is CASSIREYNEQFF. The V gene is TRBV19, the J gene TRBJ2-1, with D perhaps TRBD2 (5 bases). Germline CDR1 is LNHDA and CDR2 is SQIVND (reference sequence). V gave up 3 bases and J gave up 4 bases, with 7 bases separating them. This CDR3 spans 13 amino acids.

This clonotype has a count of ten or more. This chain links TRBV2 with TRBJ1-1; D ambiguous. The CDR3 has 13 amino acids. The V and J ends lost 1 base and 3 bases respectively, with 6 bases between them. Germline-derived CDR1 and CDR2 are SNHLY and FYNNEI. The CDR3 loop is CASSEDSYTEAFF. As DNA, the CDR3 is TGTGCCAGCAGTGAAGACAGCTACACTGAAGCTTTCTTT.

This clonotype was recorded many times. The J gene is TRBJ2-7, the V gene TRBV19; 12 bases align to TRBD2. The CDR3 is 19 residues long. Germline lookup yields CDR1 LNHDA and CDR2 SQIVND (reference sequence). Germline trimming cut 1 base from V and 4 bases from J; bases unmatched to any gene: 14. The CDR3 spells CASSIVWRLAGVRGYEQYF. CDR3 bases: TGTGCCAGTAGTATAGTCTGGAGACTAGCGGGAGTTCGTGGGTACGAGCAGTACTTC. The full variable domain, rest sourced from reference TRBV19 and TRBJ2-7, is DGGITQSPKYLFRKEGQNVTLSCEQNLNHDAMYWYRQDPGQGLRLIYYSQIVNDFQKGDIAEGYSVSREKKESFPLTVTSAQKNPTAFYLCASSIVWRLAGVRGYEQYFGPGTRLTVT.

There are many counts of this clonotype. V usage is TRBV28 and J usage is TRBJ1-1; 9 bases match TRBD1. This CDR3 region has 14 residues. CDR1 MDHEN and CDR2 SYDVKM come from the germline V gene. The trim removed 3 bases at V and 4 bases at J, leaving 3 bases unmatched. CDR3 sequence (DNA): TGTGCCAGCAGTTTCCTGGACAGGGGCACTGAAGCTTTCTTT. Translated: CASSFLDRGTEAFF.

V gene TRBV6-1 combines with J gene TRBJ2-2; D might be TRBD2 (6 bases). V was clipped by 2 bases and J by 4 bases, with 14 bases between them. This CDR3 region has 16 residues. Germline values: CDR1 MNHNS, CDR2 SASEGT. The CDR3 DNA is TGTGCCAGCAGTGAACGGGCGAGGAGGGGCACCGGGGAGCTGTTTTTT. Translating gives CASSERARRGTGELFF.

J is TRBJ1-2 and V is TRBV28; no clear D gene. The V end was cut by 6 bases, the J end by 4 bases, with 9 bases between. Looked up from germline, CDR1 is MDHEN and CDR2 is SYDVKM. The CDR3 consists of 12 residues. The CDR3 nucleotides are TGTGCCAGCAGACCTGACCGCTATGGCTACACCTTC. Residues: CASRPDRYGYTF.

This clonotype was observed many times. V gene TRBV30 combines with J gene TRBJ1-2; D call uncertain. This CDR3 comprises 12 residues. Germline CDR1 and CDR2: GTSNPN and SVGIG (reference sequence). The V gene lost 4 bases and the J gene lost 7 bases, with 13 bases spanning the gap. The CDR3 DNA follows: TGTGCCTGGAAGGTCGGGGTCGGTGGCTACACCTTC. Translating it yields CAWKVGVGGYTF.

This clonotype occurred many times. This sequence joins TRBV29-1 and TRBJ2-1, with D hard to call. CDR1 is SQVTM, CDR2 ANQGSEA, per germline. The CDR3 extends over 13 amino acids. Trimming shortened V by 2 bases and J by 5 bases, and 10 bases separated the two germline ends. The CDR3 is CSVEPRVNNEQFF. The CDR3 DNA sequence: TGCAGCGTTGAACCCCGGGTCAACAATGAGCAGTTCTTC.

A few counts support this clonotype. The chain combines TRBV20-1 with TRBJ2-5; 8 bases fit TRBD1. V lost 6 bases and J lost 1; bases outside the gene matches: 7. The CDR3 has 14 residues. Germline values: CDR1 DFQATT, CDR2 SNEGSKA (reference sequence). The CDR3 reads CSAPPGQAQETQYF. The CDR3 nucleotides are TGCAGTGCGCCCCCGGGACAGGCCCAAGAGACCCAGTACTTC.

The gene calls are TRBV7-9 and TRBJ2-4; tentative D call: TRBD1 (5 bases). Germline V gives CDR1 SEHNR, CDR2 FQNEAQ (reference sequence). V was pared by 2 bases and J by 6 bases, with 11 bases between. The CDR3 loop spans 14 amino acids. The CDR3 nucleotides are TGTGCCAGCAGCTTAACAGGACCCCGAAACATTCAGTACTTC. Encoded protein: CASSLTGPRNIQYF. The complete variable domain, with remaining parts taken from reference TRBV7-9 and TRBJ2-4, reads DTGVSQNPRHKITKRGQNVTFRCDPISEHNRLYWYRQTLGQGPEFLTYFQNEAQLEKSRLLSDRFSAERPKGSFSTLEIQRTEQGDSAMYLCASSLTGPRNIQYFGAGTRLSVL.

This chain connects TRBV7-2 to TRBJ2-3; D is unresolved. There are 11 residues in the CDR3. Germline values: CDR1 SGHTA, CDR2 FQGNSA. Trimming shortened V by 7 bases and J by 5 bases, and 7 bases separated the two germline ends. CDR3 residues: CASTPQDTQYF. The CDR3 DNA sequence: TGTGCCAGCACCCCTCAAGATACGCAGTATTTT.

There are a few counts of this clonotype. A read error may explain this, as a much larger clone is one base away. CDR3 DNA: TGCGCCAGCAGCTTCTGGACTACATTCGCCGGGGAGCTGTTTTTT. It is translated as CASSFWTTFAGELFF. The V call is TRBV5-1, the J call TRBJ2-2, with a tentative D call TRBD2 (6 bases). The germline CDR1 and CDR2 sequences are SGHRS and YFSETQ. The CDR3 covers 15 residues. Deletions cut 2 bases from V and 6 bases from J, with 14 bases between.

This sequence joins TRBV30 and TRBJ2-7, with 7 bases matching TRBD2. After removal of 3 bases from V and 4 bases from J, the junction contained 0 bases not matched to a gene. The CDR3 spans 11 residues. Germline loops: CDR1 GTSNPN, CDR2 SVGIG (reference sequence). CDR3 protein: CAWRGGYEQYF. CDR3 nucleotide sequence: TGTGCCTGGAGGGGGGGGTACGAGCAGTACTTC.